This T cell receptor beta chain stems from a study of T cells in Graves' hyperthyroidism and ophthalmopathy. Regions amplified from RNA transcripts were the TCR beta CDR3 regions. TCR CDR3 underwent first-round RT-PCR with the HTBI primer set. TCRdb reprocessed the multiplex PCR reads via MiXCR and lists one record per CDR3 protein. This sample has about 610,000 distinct CDR3 sequences, with roughly 15% found just once. This clonotype was seen many times. Its antigen remains unknown. Overall study results and limits: Stable hyperthyroidism and ophthalmopathy were separated using 13 V-J signatures. Most clonotypes expanded in the thyroid (above 0.001) were also present in blood.

Each ophthalmopathy patient scored at least 3 on the Clinical Activity Score and at least 4 on NOSPECS grade, with duration under 3 months. Thyroid ultrasound, orbital computed tomography, clinical symptoms, and serum thyroxine and TRAb underpinned diagnoses. This CDR3 has 13 amino acids. Germline loops: CDR1 MDHEN, CDR2 SYDVKM. V shed 4 bases and J shed 4 bases, with 10 bases lying between them. The chain couples TRBV28 to TRBJ1-1, with no clear D. The sequence was collected from a woman between 40 and 55 years old with Graves' ophthalmopathy. Sequencing was carried out using blood. As DNA, the CDR3 is TGTGCCAGCAGTTGGAGGCGTCTCACTGAAGCTTTCTTT. This encodes CASSWRRLTEAFF.